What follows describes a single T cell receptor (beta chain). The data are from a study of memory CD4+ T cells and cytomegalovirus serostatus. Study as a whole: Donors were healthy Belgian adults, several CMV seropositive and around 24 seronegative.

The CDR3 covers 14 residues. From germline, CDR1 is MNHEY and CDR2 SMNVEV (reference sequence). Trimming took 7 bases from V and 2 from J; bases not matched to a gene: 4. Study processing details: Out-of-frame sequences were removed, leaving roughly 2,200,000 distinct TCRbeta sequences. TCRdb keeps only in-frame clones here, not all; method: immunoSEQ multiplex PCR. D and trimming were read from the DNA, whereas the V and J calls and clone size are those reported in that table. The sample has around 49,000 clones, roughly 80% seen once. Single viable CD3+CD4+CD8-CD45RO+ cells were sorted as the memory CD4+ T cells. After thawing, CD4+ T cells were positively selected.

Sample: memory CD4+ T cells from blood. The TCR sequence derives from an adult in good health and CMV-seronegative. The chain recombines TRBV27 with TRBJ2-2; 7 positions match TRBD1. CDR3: CASTGQTNTGELFF. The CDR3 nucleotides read TGTGCCAGCACGGGACAGACAAACACCGGGGAGCTGTTTTTT.